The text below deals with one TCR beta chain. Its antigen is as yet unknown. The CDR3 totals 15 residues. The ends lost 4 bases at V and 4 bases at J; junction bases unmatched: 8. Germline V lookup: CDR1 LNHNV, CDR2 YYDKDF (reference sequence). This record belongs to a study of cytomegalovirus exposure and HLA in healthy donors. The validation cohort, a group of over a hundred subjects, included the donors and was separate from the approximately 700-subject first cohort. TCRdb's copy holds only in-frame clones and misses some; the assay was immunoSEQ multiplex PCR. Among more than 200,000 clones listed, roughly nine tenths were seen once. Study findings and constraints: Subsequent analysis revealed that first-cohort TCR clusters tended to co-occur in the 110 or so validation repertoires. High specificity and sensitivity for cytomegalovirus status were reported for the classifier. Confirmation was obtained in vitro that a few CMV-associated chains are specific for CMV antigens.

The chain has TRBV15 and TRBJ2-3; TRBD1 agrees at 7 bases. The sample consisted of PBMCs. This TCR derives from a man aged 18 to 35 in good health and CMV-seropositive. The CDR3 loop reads CATSKTGLGADTQYF. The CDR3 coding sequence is TGTGCCACCAGCAAGACAGGGTTGGGTGCAGATACGCAGTATTTT.